A single sample is the source of the 5 T cell receptor beta chains below, sequenced in a study of tumor-infiltrating lymphocytes in primary liver carcinoma. Synthesis of TCR beta cDNA was carried out from 500 ng total RNA with a constant-region primer. Slightly modified ARM-PCR, run as three nested multiplex PCR rounds, produced the TCR beta libraries. A C-beta reverse primer and TRBV1-TRBV30 forward primers served in each of the first two PCR rounds, at 9 to 11 cycles apiece. TCRdb called the multiplex PCR reads again in MiXCR, with one record for every CDR3 protein. The data contain 150,000 to 200,000 distinct CDR3 sequences, approximately 86% of them singletons. Without any cell sorting, about 20-31 mg of bulk tissue yielded co-extracted RNA and DNA. Source material: tumor tissue from primary liver carcinoma. These receptors all stem from a man aged 35 to 55 with primary liver carcinoma and hepatitis B virus infection.

The chain carries TRBV6-1 and TRBJ1-1; D is uncertain. The CDR3 covers 13 residues. V lost 2 bases to trimming and J lost 11 bases, with 15 bases between them. CDR1 is MNHNS, CDR2 SASEGT, per germline. CDR3: CASSEIRVSDAFF. CDR3 coding DNA: TGTGCCAGCAGTGAAATTAGGGTATCGGATGCTTTCTTT.

This clonotype was seen many times. The rearrangement links TRBV28 to TRBJ1-2, with D possibly matching TRBD1 (5 bases). This CDR3 contains 13 residues. Germline loops: CDR1 MDHEN, CDR2 SYDVKM. This CDR3 is CGIWDGANYGYTF. In DNA form, the CDR3 reads TGTGGCATCTGGGACGGAGCCAACTATGGCTACACCTTC.

Comment on this clonotype: Sequence at one end of the junction differs from germline and may be a read error. V usage is TRBV29-1 and J usage is TRBJ2-3; D is uncertain. Germline V gene data show CDR1 as SQVTM and CDR2 as ANQGSEA. This CDR3 contains 16 residues. The CDR3 here is CSIAGVDGRSTYTQYF. The CDR3 DNA sequence: TGCAGCATCGCTGGAGTCGACGGACGTAGCACATATACGCAGTATTTT.

As to this clonotype: The junction and the germline gene differ at one end; a read error may be behind it. The chain has TRBV6-1 and TRBJ1-5; perhaps TRBD1 as D (5 bases). The CDR3 spans 13 residues. In germline, CDR1 is MNHNS, CDR2 SASEGT. CDR3 in DNA: TGTGCCAGCAGTGACAGGGACGATCAGCCCCAGCGTTTT. Its protein product is CASSDRDDQPQRF.

A word on this clonotype: One end of the junction is discordant with germline, which a read error may explain. The rearrangement uses TRBV5-1 and TRBJ2-6; D tentatively reads TRBD1 or TRBD2 (5 bases each). The CDR3 contains 17 residues. Germline CDR1 and CDR2: SGHRS and YFSETQ. The CDR3 sequence: CASSSDSPQVGANVLTF. The CDR3 region has the DNA TGCGCCAGCAGCAGTGACAGCCCTCAAGTCGGGGCCAACGTCCTAACTTTC.